This is a list of T cell receptor beta chains from one sample in a study of blood T cell repertoires in COVID-19. The assay was immunoSEQ multiplex PCR, and TCRdb's table has in-frame clones only and misses some. The profile shows 200,000 to 250,000 clones, 90% of them singletons. Sequenced: PBMCs or T cells enriched from blood (not recorded which). The source of these receptors is a man aged 25-45 years who had been exposed to COVID-19. The CDR3 runs from the conserved cysteine through the conserved F or W. The D gene is left open where the match is weak.

d_call	v_call	j_call	cdr3_aa
-	TRBV6-5	TRBJ2-7	CASRGRTYEQYF
TRBD1	TRBV6-5	TRBJ2-7	CASRGRTGEGGEQYF
TRBD1	TRBV5-4	TRBJ1-4	CASSRTGTGETNEKLFF
TRBD1	TRBV7-8	TRBJ2-5	CASSSGQGMGETQYF
-	TRBV3-1/TRBV3-2	TRBJ1-2	CASSQQPGGGYGYTF
-	TRBV7-9	TRBJ2-6	CASIDGGAGANVLTF
TRBD1	TRBV7-8	TRBJ1-2	CASSSDRAYGYTF
TRBD1	TRBV6-5	TRBJ2-7	CASRPGTGSMSEQYF
TRBD2	TRBV4-3	TRBJ2-5	CASSQGRSGGPIRGTQYF
-	TRBV5-1	TRBJ2-5	CASSAGGPTETQYF
TRBD2	TRBV9	TRBJ2-6	CASSSAGGNSGANVLTF
TRBD1	TRBV10-3	TRBJ1-1	CAMGQEMNTEAFF
-	TRBV5-1	TRBJ2-1	CASSSTSGGDYNEQFF
TRBD1	TRBV7-2	TRBJ2-5	CASKPTGGQETQYF